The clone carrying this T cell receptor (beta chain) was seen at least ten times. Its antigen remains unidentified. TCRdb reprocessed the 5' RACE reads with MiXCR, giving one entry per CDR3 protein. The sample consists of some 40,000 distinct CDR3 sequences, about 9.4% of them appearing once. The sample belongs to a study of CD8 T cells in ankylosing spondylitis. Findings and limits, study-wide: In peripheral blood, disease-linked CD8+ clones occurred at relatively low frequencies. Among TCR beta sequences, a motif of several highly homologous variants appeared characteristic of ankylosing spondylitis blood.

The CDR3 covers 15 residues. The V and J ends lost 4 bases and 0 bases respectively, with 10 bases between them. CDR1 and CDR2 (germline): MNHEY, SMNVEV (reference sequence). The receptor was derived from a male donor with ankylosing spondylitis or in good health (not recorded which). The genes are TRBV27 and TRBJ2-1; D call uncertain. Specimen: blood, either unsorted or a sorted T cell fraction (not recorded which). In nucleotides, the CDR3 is TGTGCCAGCAGTTCCGACTGGAGCTCCTACAATGAGCAGTTCTTC. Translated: CASSSDWSSYNEQFF.